Following are 27 T cell receptor beta chains from one sample sequenced in a study of identical twins. TCRdb called the 5' RACE reads again in MiXCR, with one record for every CDR3 protein. The table lists around 1.7 million distinct CDR3 sequences, about 30% of them singletons, with about 0.25% in the top ten. Sequences were obtained from cord blood. The receptors stem from a newborn girl in good health.

This chain uses TRBV6-5 with TRBJ2-1, with 8 bases matching TRBD2. The trim removed 1 base at V and 0 bases at J, leaving 8 bases unmatched. This CDR3 is built from 18 residues. From germline, CDR1 is MNHEY and CDR2 SVGAGI. CDR3 residues: CASSYFASGRSSYNEQFF. The CDR3 nucleotides read TGTGCCAGCAGTTACTTCGCTAGCGGGCGTAGCTCCTACAATGAGCAGTTCTTC.

In the case of this clonotype: One end of the junction is discordant with germline, which a read error may explain. V and J are TRBV5-1 and TRBJ2-5; weak D call: TRBD2 (7 bases). Per germline, CDR1 SGHRS and CDR2 YFSETQ. This CDR3 spans 17 amino acids. In nucleotides, the CDR3 is TGCGCCAGCAGCGCCGGCTTTGGGGCGGGGGCCCAAGAAACCCAGTACTTC. As protein: CASSAGFGAGAQETQYF.

V usage is TRBV12-3 or TRBV12-4 and J usage is TRBJ2-3, with a tentative D call TRBD2 (6 bases). The CDR3 loop spans 14 amino acids. V lost 6 bases and J lost 3, with 13 bases in between. The CDR3 bases are TGTGCCAGCAGACTCAGACTAGGAACAGATACGCAGTATTTT. Amino acids: CASRLRLGTDTQYF.

V gene TRBV6-1 combines with J gene TRBJ1-6, with D perhaps TRBD1 (5 bases). The CDR3 length is 15 residues. CDR1 and CDR2 (germline): MNHNS, SASEGT. Trimming cost V 2 bases and J 4 bases, with 9 bases left between them. CDR3 in amino acids: CASSEMAGYNSPLHF. The CDR3 nucleotides read TGTGCCAGCAGTGAAATGGCAGGGTATAATTCACCCCTCCACTTT.

V usage is TRBV11-1 and J usage is TRBJ2-7; 8 positions agree with TRBD1. This CDR3 contains 14 residues. CDR1 SGHAT and CDR2 FQDESV come from the germline V gene (reference sequence). V lost 7 bases to trimming and J lost 4 bases; unmatched junction nucleotides: 9. CDR3 region: CASIQGQGLYEQYF. Written as DNA, the CDR3 is TGTGCCAGCATCCAAGGACAGGGTTTATACGAGCAGTACTTC.

The chain employs TRBV7-8 and TRBJ2-7; TRBD2 matches 9 bases. Germline CDR1 and CDR2: SGHVS and FQNEAQ. This CDR3 spans 18 amino acids. V lost 5 bases and J lost 4; bases outside the gene matches: 18. CDR3 region: CASSPPLGGAGGLYEQYF. The CDR3 DNA reads TGTGCCAGCAGCCCCCCCCTTGGAGGAGCGGGAGGTCTATACGAGCAGTACTTC.

This clonotype was observed a handful of times. V usage is TRBV5-1 and J usage is TRBJ2-7; D is perhaps TRBD1 (5 bases). The length of the CDR3 is 13 residues. The germline gives CDR1 SGHRS, CDR2 YFSETQ. The V gene lost 5 bases and the J gene lost 0 bases, with 9 bases spanning the gap. CDR3 in amino acids: CASREQASYEQYF. The CDR3 nucleotides read TGCGCCAGCAGAGAACAGGCCTCCTACGAGCAGTACTTC.

The rearrangement links TRBV24-1 to TRBJ2-1; D is perhaps TRBD1 (5 bases). The CDR3 loop spans 11 amino acids. V gave up 2 bases and J gave up 10 bases, with 5 bases separating them. Germline V lookup: CDR1 KGHDR, CDR2 SFDVKD. The CDR3 nucleotides read TGTGCCACCAGTGATTGGACAGAGCAGTTCTTC. Translated, it gives CATSDWTEQFF.

This sequence joins TRBV24-1 and TRBJ2-5, with D possibly matching TRBD1 (5 bases). This CDR3 contains 14 residues. CDR1 is KGHDR and CDR2 is SFDVKD in the germline V gene. The V and J ends lost 6 bases and 11 bases respectively, with 21 bases between them. The CDR3 here is CATSFGHSYNEQYF. Written as DNA, the CDR3 is TGTGCCACCAGTTTTGGACACTCCTACAATGAGCAGTACTTC.

V gene TRBV20-1 combines with J gene TRBJ2-3; TRBD2 might be the D (6 bases). This CDR3 has 14 amino acids. V lost 6 bases and J 1 base, leaving 14 bases between the germline ends. Per the germline V gene, CDR1 is DFQATT and CDR2 is SNEGSKA (reference sequence). The chain's CDR3 is CSASPGVGTDTQYF. Written as DNA, the CDR3 is TGCAGTGCCTCACCGGGAGTTGGCACAGATACGCAGTATTTT.

Comments on this clonotype: An end of the junction does not agree with germline; a read error may underlie this. This chain's CDR3 is CVISEPVTGNYGYTF. The CDR3 bases are TGTGTCATCAGTGAGCCCGTGACAGGGAACTATGGCTACACCTTC. The rearrangement links TRBV10-3 to TRBJ1-2; 7 bases are shared with TRBD1. From germline, CDR1 is ENHRY and CDR2 SYGVKD. The CDR3 is 15 amino acids.

This clonotype was counted a few times. V usage is TRBV12-3 or TRBV12-4 and J usage is TRBJ1-5, with TRBD1 as a possible D gene (5 bases). V was shortened by 2 bases and J by 5 bases, with 16 bases between the two germline ends. This CDR3 is built from 16 residues. CDR3 sequence: CASSLIWGNPDQPQHF. The CDR3, as DNA: TGTGCCAGCAGTTTAATTTGGGGGAACCCCGATCAGCCCCAGCATTTT.

This clonotype appeared a single time. One junction end disagrees with the germline gene, perhaps due to a read error. This chain links TRBV11-2 with TRBJ2-2; D ambiguous. The CDR3 has 14 residues. Germline V gives CDR1 SGHAT, CDR2 FQNNGV. The CDR3 DNA sequence: TGTGTCAGCAGCTTTAACCGCAACACCGGGGAGCTGTTTTTT. Its translation is CVSSFNRNTGELFF.

In its sample, this clonotype was seen a few times. The chain employs TRBV3-1 and TRBJ2-7; 10 bases map to TRBD2. With 4 bases clipped from V and 5 bases from J, the junction kept 11 bases outside the gene matches. This CDR3 has 16 residues. CDR1 and CDR2 (germline): LGHDT, YNNKEL (reference sequence). The CDR3, as DNA: TGTGCCAGCAGCCCCCTAAAGCGGGAGGGCCTCCACGAGCAGTACTTC. As protein: CASSPLKREGLHEQYF.

This clonotype has only a few counts. The chain employs TRBV25-1 and TRBJ1-4, with 9 positions matching TRBD1. The V gene's germline CDR1 is MGHDK and CDR2 SYGVNS. The V segment lost 1 base and the J segment 7 bases; nucleotides outside the gene matches: 4. There are 15 residues in the CDR3. CDR3 nucleotide sequence: TGTGCCAGCAGTGAATCCGGGACAGGGAGTGAAAAACTGTTTTTT. Protein: CASSESGTGSEKLFF.

This clonotype was picked up a small number of times. The J gene is TRBJ2-5, the V gene TRBV6-6; D remains unclear. V was shortened by 2 bases and J by 2 bases, with 9 bases between the two germline ends. The germline CDR1 and CDR2 sequences are MNHNY and SVGAGI (reference sequence). The CDR3 spans 14 residues. The CDR3 is CASSYRDRQETQYF. CDR3 DNA sequence: TGTGCCAGCAGTTACAGAGACCGTCAAGAGACCCAGTACTTC.

This clonotype has just a few counts. The genes are TRBV24-1 and TRBJ2-7; 9 nucleotides align to TRBD1. Germline trimming cut 4 bases from V and 3 bases from J; bases unmatched to any gene: 6. The germline gives CDR1 KGHDR, CDR2 SFDVKD. The CDR3 is 15 residues long. The DNA of the CDR3 is TGTGCCACCAGTGAATCCGGGACAGGGAGCTACGAGCAGTACTTC. This gives the protein CATSESGTGSYEQYF.

V is TRBV4-2 and J is TRBJ1-1, with D unresolved. The CDR3 spans 15 residues. The V gene lost 1 base and the J gene lost 1 base, with 10 bases spanning the gap. CDR1 and CDR2 from the germline V gene are LGHNA and YNFKEQ. For the CDR3, the DNA is TGTGCCAGCAGCCAAGTTCACACCGGGAACACTGAAGCTTTCTTT. This translates into CASSQVHTGNTEAFF.

This chain links TRBV20-1 with TRBJ2-2; D not certain. This CDR3 has 12 residues. Per germline, CDR1 DFQATT and CDR2 SNEGSKA (reference sequence). V was pared by 0 bases and J by 8 bases, with 7 bases between. The CDR3 is CSARDLEGELFF. The CDR3 coding sequence is TGCAGTGCTAGAGATTTAGAGGGGGAGCTGTTTTTT.

This clonotype has just a few counts. The J gene is TRBJ2-3, the V gene TRBV7-8; 10 nucleotides match TRBD2. Germline loops: CDR1 SGHVS, CDR2 FQNEAQ. The V and J ends lost 1 base and 4 bases, in that order; junction bases with no gene match: 5. The CDR3 sequence is 16 residues long. The DNA of the CDR3 is TGTGCCAGCAGCTTAGTGGGTAGCGGGAGGTCAGATACGCAGTATTTT. This gives the protein CASSLVGSGRSDTQYF.

The chain recombines TRBV2 with TRBJ1-4; D remains unclear. Germline V gene lookup returns CDR1 SNHLY and CDR2 FYNNEI. V was cut by 2 bases and J by 7 bases, with 17 bases left in between. The length of the CDR3 is 16 residues. CDR3 bases: TGTGCCAGCAGTGAATCGCGGTATGTGGCTTCTGAAAAACTGTTTTTT. Encoded protein: CASSESRYVASEKLFF. Full variable domain (remainder filled in from reference TRBV2 and TRBJ1-4): EPEVTQTPSHQVTQMGQEVILRCVPISNHLYFYWYRQILGQKVEFLVSFYNNEISEKSEIFDDQFSVERPDGSNFTLKIRSTKLEDSAMYFCASSESRYVASEKLFFGSGTQLSVL.

The gene calls are TRBV7-6 and TRBJ1-5, with no clear D. The CDR3 loop spans 15 amino acids. V lost 1 base, J lost 7 bases, and 14 bases lay in between. Per the germline V gene, CDR1 is SGHVS and CDR2 is FNYEAQ. The CDR3 sequence is CASSLGGSSGQPQHF. The CDR3 nucleotides read TGTGCCAGCAGCTTAGGGGGTTCGAGCGGCCAGCCCCAGCATTTT.

Only a few counts were recorded for this clonotype. The rearrangement links TRBV14 to TRBJ1-5; D gene unclear. V lost 4 bases and J 0 bases, leaving 13 bases between the germline ends. Germline CDR1 reads SGHDN; CDR2 reads FVKESK. The CDR3 runs 16 residues. For the CDR3, the DNA is TGTGCCAGCAGCCGCACCCCCCGATATAGCAATCAGCCCCAGCATTTT. It translates to CASSRTPRYSNQPQHF.

This chain's CDR3 is CASSLSQAGFQPQHF. In DNA form, the CDR3 reads TGTGCCAGCAGCTTATCACAGGCCGGGTTTCAGCCCCAGCATTTT. V is TRBV7-2 and J is TRBJ1-5, with D possibly TRBD1 on 5 matching bases. The germline V gene encodes CDR1 SGHTA and CDR2 FQGNSA. The CDR3 totals 15 residues. Trimming pared 2 bases from V and 6 bases from J, leaving 14 bases between.

The chain is built from TRBV27 and TRBJ2-1; 11 bases are a match to TRBD2. Judging by the DNA end, TRBJ2-7 fits better; the J call may be wrong. This CDR3 contains 17 residues. Germline CDR1 MNHEY, CDR2 SMNVEV (reference sequence). CDR3 in DNA: TGTGCCAGCCACTCTTTGTTTAGCGGGAGGGCCTACAATGAGCAGTACTTC. It encodes CASHSLFSGRAYNEQYF.

The chain has TRBV5-1 and TRBJ2-2; a weak D match, TRBD1 (6 bases). Germline V gene lookup returns CDR1 SGHRS and CDR2 YFSETQ. Trimming pared 4 bases from V and 5 bases from J, leaving 15 bases between. This CDR3 has 15 amino acids. The CDR3 DNA follows: TGCGCCAGCAGCCCTTACCTTCAGGGGACCGGGGAGCTGTTTTTT. It translates to CASSPYLQGTGELFF.

This chain links TRBV27 with TRBJ1-5, with D perhaps TRBD1 (5 bases). This CDR3 comprises 14 residues. Germline-derived CDR1 and CDR2 are MNHEY and SMNVEV (reference sequence). The V end was cut by 3 bases, the J end by 3 bases, with 9 bases between. This CDR3 reads CASSFRGINQPQHF. The DNA of the CDR3 is TGTGCCAGCAGTTTTCGGGGCATCAATCAGCCCCAGCATTTT.